This T cell receptor (beta chain) is from a study of fetal regulatory T cell absence and autoimmunity. Study context: IPEX patients had exocrine pancreas autoimmunity without clinical diabetes.

This clone was found once. Germline CDR1 and CDR2: KGHSH and LQKENI. The CDR3 is 15 amino acids. V lost 8 bases, J lost 5 bases, and 10 bases stayed unmatched. Using immunoSEQ multiplex PCR, the repertoire was profiled, and TCRdb retains in-frame clones only, with some absent. The sample yields just over 45,000 clones, roughly 83% seen once. Sequencing was carried out using cord blood. V is TRBV18 and J is TRBJ2-5; 11 bases fit TRBD2. The receptor was isolated from a newborn boy with IPEX syndrome. The chain's CDR3 is CASHGLAGGLETQYF. The CDR3 bases are TGTGCCAGCCACGGCCTAGCGGGGGGCTTGGAGACCCAGTACTTC.